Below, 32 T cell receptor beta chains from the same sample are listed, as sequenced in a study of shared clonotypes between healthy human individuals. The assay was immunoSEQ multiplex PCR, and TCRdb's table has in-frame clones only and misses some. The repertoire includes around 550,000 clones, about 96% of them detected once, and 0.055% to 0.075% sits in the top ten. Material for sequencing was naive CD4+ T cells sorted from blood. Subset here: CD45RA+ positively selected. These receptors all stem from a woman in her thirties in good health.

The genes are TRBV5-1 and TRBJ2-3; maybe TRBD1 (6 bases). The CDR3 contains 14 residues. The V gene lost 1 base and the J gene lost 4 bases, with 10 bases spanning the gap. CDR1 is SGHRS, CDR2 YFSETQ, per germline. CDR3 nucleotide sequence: TGCGCCAGCAGCTTGTCACAGGGCGCAGATACGCAGTATTTT. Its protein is CASSLSQGADTQYF.

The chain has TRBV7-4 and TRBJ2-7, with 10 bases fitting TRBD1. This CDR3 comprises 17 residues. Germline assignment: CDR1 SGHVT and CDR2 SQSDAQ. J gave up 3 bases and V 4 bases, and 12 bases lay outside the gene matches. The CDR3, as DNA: TGTGCCAGCAGCTATCACTCCCCGGGACAGGGGAACTACGAGCAGTACTTC. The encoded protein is CASSYHSPGQGNYEQYF.

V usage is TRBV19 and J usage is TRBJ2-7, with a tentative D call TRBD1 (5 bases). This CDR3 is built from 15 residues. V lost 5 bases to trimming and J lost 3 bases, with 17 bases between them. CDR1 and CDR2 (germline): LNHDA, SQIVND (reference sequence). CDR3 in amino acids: CASSRRTPTGYEQYF. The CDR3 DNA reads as TGTGCCAGTAGTCGTCGGACACCCACGGGCTACGAGCAGTACTTC.

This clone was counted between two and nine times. The CDR3 reads CASQGSGLYEQYF. Here the CDR3 DNA reads TGCGCCAGCCAAGGTAGCGGGCTTTACGAGCAGTACTTC. This sequence joins TRBV10-1 and TRBJ2-7; TRBD2 agrees at 7 bases. Trimming removed 8 bases from V and 4 bases from J; junction bases left unmatched: 8. Germline V gives CDR1 WNHNN, CDR2 SYGVQD (reference sequence). The CDR3 runs 13 residues.

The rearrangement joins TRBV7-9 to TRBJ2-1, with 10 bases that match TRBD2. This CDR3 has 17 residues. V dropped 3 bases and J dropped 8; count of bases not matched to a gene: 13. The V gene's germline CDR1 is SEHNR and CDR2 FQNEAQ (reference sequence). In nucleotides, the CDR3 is TGTGCCAGCAGCTTTCCAAGCGGGAGGGCCATATGGGATGAGCAGTTCTTC. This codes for CASSFPSGRAIWDEQFF.

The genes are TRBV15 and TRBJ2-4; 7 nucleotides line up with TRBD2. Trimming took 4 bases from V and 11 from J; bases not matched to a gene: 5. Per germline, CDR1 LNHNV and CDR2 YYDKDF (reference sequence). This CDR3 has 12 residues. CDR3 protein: CATSTTSVLQYF. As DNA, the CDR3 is TGTGCCACCAGCACTACTAGCGTCCTTCAGTACTTC.

In nucleotides, the CDR3 is TGTGCCAGCCGAGGGACTCCCTCGGAGACCCAGTACTTC. It codes for CASRGTPSETQYF. The chain recombines TRBV6-4 with TRBJ2-5; a weak D match, TRBD2 (6 bases). The ends were cut back, 8 bases at V and 5 bases at J, with 15 bases in the middle. This CDR3 has 13 residues. CDR1 is MRHNA, CDR2 SNTAGT, per germline.

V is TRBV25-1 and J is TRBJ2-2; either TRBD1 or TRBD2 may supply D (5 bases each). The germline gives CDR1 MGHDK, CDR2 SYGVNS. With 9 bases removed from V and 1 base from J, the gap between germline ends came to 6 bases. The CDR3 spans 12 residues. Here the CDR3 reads CASGGNTGELFF. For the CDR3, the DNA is TGTGCCAGTGGGGGGAACACCGGGGAGCTGTTTTTT.

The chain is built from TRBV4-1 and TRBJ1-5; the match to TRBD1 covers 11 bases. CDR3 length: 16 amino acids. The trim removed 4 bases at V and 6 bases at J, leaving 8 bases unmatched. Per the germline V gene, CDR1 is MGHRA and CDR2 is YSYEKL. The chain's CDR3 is CASSPGQGANSQPQHF. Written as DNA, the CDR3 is TGCGCCAGCAGCCCCGGACAGGGGGCGAATTCTCAGCCCCAGCATTTT.

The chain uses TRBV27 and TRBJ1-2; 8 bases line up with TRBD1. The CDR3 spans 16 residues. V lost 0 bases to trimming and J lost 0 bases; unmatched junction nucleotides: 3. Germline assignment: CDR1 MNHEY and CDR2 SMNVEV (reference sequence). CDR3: CASSLSGTGSNYGYTF. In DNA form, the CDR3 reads TGTGCCAGCAGTTTATCTGGGACAGGATCTAACTATGGCTACACCTTC.

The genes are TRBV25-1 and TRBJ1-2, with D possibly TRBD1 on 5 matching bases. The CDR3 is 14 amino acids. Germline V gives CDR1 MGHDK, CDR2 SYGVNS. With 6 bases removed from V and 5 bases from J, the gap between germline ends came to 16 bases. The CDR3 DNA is TGTGCCAGCAGCAGAGCGGGACCACTGTATGGCTACACCTTC. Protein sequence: CASSRAGPLYGYTF.

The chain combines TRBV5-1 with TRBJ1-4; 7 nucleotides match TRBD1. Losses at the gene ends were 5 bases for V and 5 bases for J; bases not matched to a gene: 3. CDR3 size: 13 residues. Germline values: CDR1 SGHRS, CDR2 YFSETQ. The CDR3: CASSQGDNEKLFF. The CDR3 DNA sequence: TGCGCCAGCAGTCAGGGGGACAATGAAAAACTGTTTTTT.

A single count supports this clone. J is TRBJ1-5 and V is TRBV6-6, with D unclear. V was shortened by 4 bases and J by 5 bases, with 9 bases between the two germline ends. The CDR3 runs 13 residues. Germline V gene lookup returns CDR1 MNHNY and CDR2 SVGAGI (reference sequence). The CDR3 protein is CASSSGFHQPQHF. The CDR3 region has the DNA TGTGCCAGCAGTTCAGGATTCCATCAGCCCCAGCATTTT.

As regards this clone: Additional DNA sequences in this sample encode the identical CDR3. For the CDR3, the DNA is TGTGCCAGCTCACCGGGCACCACAGATACGCAGTATTTT. This encodes CASSPGTTDTQYF. The V gene is TRBV18, the J gene TRBJ2-3; D not certain. The V gene lost 3 bases and the J gene lost 2 bases, with 6 bases spanning the gap. The CDR3 totals 13 residues. Germline V gives CDR1 KGHSH, CDR2 LQKENI.

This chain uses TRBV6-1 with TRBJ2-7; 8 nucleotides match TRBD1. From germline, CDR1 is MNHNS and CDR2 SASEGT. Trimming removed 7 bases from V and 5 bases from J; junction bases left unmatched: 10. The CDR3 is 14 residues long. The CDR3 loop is CASTDRVYQDEQYF. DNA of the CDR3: TGTGCCAGCACGGACAGGGTCTACCAGGACGAGCAGTACTTC.

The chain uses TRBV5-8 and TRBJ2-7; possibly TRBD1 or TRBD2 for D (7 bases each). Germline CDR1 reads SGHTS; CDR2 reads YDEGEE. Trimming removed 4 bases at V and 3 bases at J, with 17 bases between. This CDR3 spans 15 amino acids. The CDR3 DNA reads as TGTGCCAGCAGCCCAGGGGGAGGGTTTCACTACGAGCAGTACTTC. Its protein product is CASSPGGGFHYEQYF.

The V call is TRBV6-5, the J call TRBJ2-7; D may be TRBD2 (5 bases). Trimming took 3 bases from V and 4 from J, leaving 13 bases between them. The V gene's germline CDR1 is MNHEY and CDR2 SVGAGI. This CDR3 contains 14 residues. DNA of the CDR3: TGTGCCAGCAGTTATGGGGAGAGGGATTACGAGCAGTACTTC. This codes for CASSYGERDYEQYF.

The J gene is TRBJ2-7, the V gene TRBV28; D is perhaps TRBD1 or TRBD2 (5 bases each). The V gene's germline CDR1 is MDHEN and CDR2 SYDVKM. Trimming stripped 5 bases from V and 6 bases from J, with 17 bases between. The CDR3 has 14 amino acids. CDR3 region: CASSVAPGLAEQYF. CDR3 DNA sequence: TGTGCCAGCAGTGTCGCCCCGGGGCTTGCCGAGCAGTACTTC.

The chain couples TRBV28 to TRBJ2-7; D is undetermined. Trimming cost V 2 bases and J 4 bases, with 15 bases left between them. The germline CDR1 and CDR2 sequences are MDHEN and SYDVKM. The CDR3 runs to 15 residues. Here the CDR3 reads CASSLDSSRIYEQYF. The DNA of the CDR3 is TGTGCCAGCAGTTTAGACTCCTCAAGGATTTACGAGCAGTACTTC.

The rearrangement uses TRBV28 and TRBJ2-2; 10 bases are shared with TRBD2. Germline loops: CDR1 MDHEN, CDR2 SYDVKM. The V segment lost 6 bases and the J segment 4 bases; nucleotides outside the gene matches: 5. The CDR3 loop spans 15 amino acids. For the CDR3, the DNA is TGTGCCAGCAGGCTGAGGACTAGCGGCACCGGGGAGCTGTTTTTT. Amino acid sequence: CASRLRTSGTGELFF.

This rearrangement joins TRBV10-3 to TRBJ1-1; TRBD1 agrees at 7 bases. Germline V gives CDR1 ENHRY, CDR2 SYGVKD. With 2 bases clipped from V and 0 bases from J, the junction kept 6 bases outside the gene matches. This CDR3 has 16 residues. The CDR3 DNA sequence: TGTGCCATCAGTGAGGAGGGGGCACATATGAACACTGAAGCTTTCTTT. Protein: CAISEEGAHMNTEAFF.

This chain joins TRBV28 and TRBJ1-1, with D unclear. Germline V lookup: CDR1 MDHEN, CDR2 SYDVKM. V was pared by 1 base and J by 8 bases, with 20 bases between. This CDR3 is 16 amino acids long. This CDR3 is CASSLSNPGLGREAFF. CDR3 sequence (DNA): TGTGCCAGCAGTTTATCGAATCCCGGACTGGGCAGAGAAGCTTTCTTT.

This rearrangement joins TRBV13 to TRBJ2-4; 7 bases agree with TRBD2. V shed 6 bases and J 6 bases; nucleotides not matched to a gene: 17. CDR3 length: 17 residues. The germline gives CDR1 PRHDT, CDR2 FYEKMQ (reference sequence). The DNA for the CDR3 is TGTGCCAGCAGTCAAAAACGGGGGGAGGGCCTCGGAAACATTCAGTACTTC. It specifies CASSQKRGEGLGNIQYF. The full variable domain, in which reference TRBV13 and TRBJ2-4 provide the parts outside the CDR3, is AAGVIQSPRHLIKEKRETATLKCYPIPRHDTVYWYQQGPGQDPQFLISFYEKMQSDKGSIPDRFSAQQFSDYHSELNMSSLELGDSALYFCASSQKRGEGLGNIQYFGAGTRLSVL.

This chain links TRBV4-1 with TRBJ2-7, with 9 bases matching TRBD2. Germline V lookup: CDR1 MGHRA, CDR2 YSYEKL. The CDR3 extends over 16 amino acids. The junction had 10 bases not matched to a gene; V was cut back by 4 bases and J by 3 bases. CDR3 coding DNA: TGCGCCAGCAGCCCACTAGGGCTAGCGGGACTCTACGAGCAGTACTTC. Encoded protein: CASSPLGLAGLYEQYF.

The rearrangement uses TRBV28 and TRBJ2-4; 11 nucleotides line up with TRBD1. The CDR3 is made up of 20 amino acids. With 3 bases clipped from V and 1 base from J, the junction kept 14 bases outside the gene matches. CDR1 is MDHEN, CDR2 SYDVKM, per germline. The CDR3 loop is CASSFSVRGQGAGAKNIQYF. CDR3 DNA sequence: TGTGCCAGCAGTTTTAGTGTGCGCGGACAGGGGGCCGGGGCCAAAAACATTCAGTACTTC.

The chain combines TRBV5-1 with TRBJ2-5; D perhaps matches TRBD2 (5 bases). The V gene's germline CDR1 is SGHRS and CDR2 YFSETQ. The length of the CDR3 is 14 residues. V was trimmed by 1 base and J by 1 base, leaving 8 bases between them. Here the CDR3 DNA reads TGCGCCAGCAGCTTGATCGGGGTCCAAGAGACCCAGTACTTC. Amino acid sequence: CASSLIGVQETQYF.

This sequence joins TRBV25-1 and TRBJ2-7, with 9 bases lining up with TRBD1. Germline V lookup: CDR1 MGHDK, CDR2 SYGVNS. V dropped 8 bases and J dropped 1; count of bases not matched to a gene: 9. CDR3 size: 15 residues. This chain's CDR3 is CASQTWTGDSYEQYF. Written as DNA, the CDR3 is TGTGCCAGCCAAACTTGGACAGGGGATTCCTACGAGCAGTACTTC.

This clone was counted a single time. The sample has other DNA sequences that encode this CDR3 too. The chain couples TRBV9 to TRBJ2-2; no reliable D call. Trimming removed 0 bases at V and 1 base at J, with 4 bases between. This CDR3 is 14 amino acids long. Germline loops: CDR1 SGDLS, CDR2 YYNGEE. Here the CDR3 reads CASSVGQNTGELFF. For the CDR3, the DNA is TGTGCCAGCAGCGTAGGGCAGAACACCGGGGAGCTGTTTTTT.

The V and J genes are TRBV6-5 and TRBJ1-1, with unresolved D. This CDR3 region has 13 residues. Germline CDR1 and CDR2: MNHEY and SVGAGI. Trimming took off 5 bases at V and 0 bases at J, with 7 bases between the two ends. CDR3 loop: CASSPLLNTEAFF. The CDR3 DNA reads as TGTGCCAGCAGTCCGTTATTGAACACTGAAGCTTTCTTT.

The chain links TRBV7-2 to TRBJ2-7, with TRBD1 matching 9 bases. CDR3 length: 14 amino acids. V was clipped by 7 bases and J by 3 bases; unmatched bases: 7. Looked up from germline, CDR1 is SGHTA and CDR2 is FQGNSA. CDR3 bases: TGTGCCAGCACCCTGGGACAGGGACGCTACGAGCAGTACTTC. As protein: CASTLGQGRYEQYF.

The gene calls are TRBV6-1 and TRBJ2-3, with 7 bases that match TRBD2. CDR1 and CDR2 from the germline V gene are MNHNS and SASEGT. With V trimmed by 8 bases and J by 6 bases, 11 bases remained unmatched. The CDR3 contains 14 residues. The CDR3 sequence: CASQSAGALDTQYF. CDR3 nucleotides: TGTGCCAGCCAAAGCGCGGGAGCGTTGGATACGCAGTATTTT.

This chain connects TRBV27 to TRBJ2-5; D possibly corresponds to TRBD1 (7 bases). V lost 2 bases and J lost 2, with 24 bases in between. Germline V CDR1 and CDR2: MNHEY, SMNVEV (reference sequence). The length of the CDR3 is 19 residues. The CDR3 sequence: CASSLRFRLEGQKQETQYF. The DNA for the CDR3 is TGTGCCAGCAGTTTAAGGTTTAGATTGGAGGGACAGAAACAAGAGACCCAGTACTTC.